This TCR beta chain was recovered during a study of T cells in Graves' hyperthyroidism and ophthalmopathy. It was RNA transcripts that yielded the amplified TCR beta CDR3 regions. In the first-round RT-PCR of the TCR CDR3, the HTBI primer set was used. Each CDR3 protein is one row after TCRdb ran MiXCR on the multiplex PCR reads. The data contain approximately 610,000 distinct CDR3 sequences, about 14% of them singletons. In germline, CDR1 is ENHRY, CDR2 SYGVKD. The CDR3 is made up of 14 amino acids. V was trimmed by 4 bases and J by 2 bases, leaving 12 bases between them. Ophthalmopathy patients had Clinical Activity Score at least 3, NOSPECS grade at least 4, duration under 3 months. Study results and caveats: The model predicted ophthalmopathy a median about 6.6 months before onset.

In this sample, this clonotype turned up a few times. Its antigen is as yet unknown. This chain uses TRBV10-3 with TRBJ2-7, with D possibly called TRBD1 or TRBD2 (5 bases each). The origin of this receptor is a middle-aged woman with Graves' ophthalmopathy. The sample comprised blood. CDR3 DNA: TGTGCCATCAGTGCCGGGGACCTGACCTACGAGCAGTACTTC. It translates to CAISAGDLTYEQYF.